This TCR beta chain was identified in a study of blood T cell repertoires in COVID-19. On the study more broadly: The United States, Italy and Spain supplied acute and convalescent COVID-19 samples. T cells, B-cell-depleted T cells, or PBMCs provided the cDNA or gDNA that served as material.

Ten or more counts support this clone. J lost 0 bases, V lost 5 bases, and 4 bases had no gene match. Germline V gene lookup returns CDR1 SGHTA and CDR2 FQGNSA. The CDR3 contains 15 residues. Per the authors' pipeline: Quantification of nucleated cells was approximated via reference gene primer amplification. TCRdb keeps only in-frame clones here, not all; method: immunoSEQ multiplex PCR. V, J and clone size are those of that table, while D and trimming were read from the DNA. The sample records 70,000 to 90,000 clones, over 75% being singletons. This TCR came from a man in his 60s with acute or convalescent COVID-19. The rearrangement joins TRBV7-2 to TRBJ1-5; 7 bases are shared with TRBD1. The sample comprised peripheral blood. The CDR3 loop is CASSQGTVSNQPQHF. DNA of the CDR3: TGTGCCAGCAGCCAGGGGACAGTTAGCAATCAGCCCCAGCATTTT.